Below, 26 T cell receptor beta chains from the same sample are listed, as sequenced in a study of shared clonotypes between healthy human individuals. Naive-designated CD8 cells lacked CD45RO, were positively enriched for CCR7, and omitted terminally differentiated effector memory CD45RA+ cells. Assay: immunoSEQ multiplex PCR; the TCRdb copy retains only in-frame clones and omits some. Of millions of clones in the sample, approximately 94% were seen once. Sequences were obtained from naive CD8+ T cells from PBMCs. The receptors derive from a man between 18 and 35 years old in good health. Some clones in this sample may be carry-over from other donors' samples.

The V call is TRBV7-9, the J call TRBJ1-2, with D maybe TRBD1 (5 bases). In germline, CDR1 is SEHNR, CDR2 FQNEAQ (reference sequence). This CDR3 has 14 residues. V lost 1 base and J lost 8, with 14 bases in between. CDR3 coding DNA: TGTGCCAGCAGCTTAGTGTCCGGGGCGCAGGGCTACACCTTC. Its translation is CASSLVSGAQGYTF.

This clone was observed once. This chain links TRBV6-5 with TRBJ2-7; D is perhaps TRBD1 or TRBD2 (5 bases each). CDR1 is MNHEY, CDR2 SVGAGI, per germline. V was trimmed by 5 bases and J by 2 bases, leaving 13 bases between them. CDR3 length: 14 residues. The CDR3 DNA reads as TGTGCCAGCAGTAACCGAGGGACGACCTACGAGCAGTACTTC. Translated, it gives CASSNRGTTYEQYF.

The chain couples TRBV7-9 to TRBJ2-3, with D unresolved. The CDR3 is 15 amino acids. Germline V gene sequence: CDR1 SEHNR, CDR2 FQNEAQ (reference sequence). The ends were cut back, 5 bases at V and 2 bases at J, with 14 bases in the middle. CDR3 in amino acids: CASSARHALTDTQYF. CDR3 nucleotides: TGTGCCAGCAGCGCTCGACATGCCCTCACAGATACGCAGTATTTT. Complete variable domain (other parts from reference TRBV7-9 and TRBJ2-3): DTGVSQNPRHKITKRGQNVTFRCDPISEHNRLYWYRQTLGQGPEFLTYFQNEAQLEKSRLLSDRFSAERPKGSFSTLEIQRTEQGDSAMYLCASSARHALTDTQYFGPGTRLTVL.

The chain couples TRBV4-3 to TRBJ2-7, with 10 bases aligning to TRBD1. CDR1 is LGHNA and CDR2 is YSLEER in the germline V gene. CDR3 length: 16 residues. V lost 4 bases, J lost 5 bases, and 11 bases stayed unmatched. The CDR3 region is CASSPGTGDLPNEQYF. In nucleotides, the CDR3 is TGCGCCAGCAGCCCAGGGACAGGGGACTTACCGAACGAGCAGTACTTC.

In regard to this clone: Other DNA sequences in the same sample also yield this CDR3. The J gene is TRBJ1-1, the V gene TRBV19, with D possibly matching TRBD1 (5 bases). Germline CDR1 and CDR2: LNHDA and SQIVND (reference sequence). Trimming stripped 1 base from V and 2 bases from J, with 11 bases between. The CDR3 spans 15 residues. CDR3 sequence: CASSIVGDVNTEAFF. For the CDR3, the DNA is TGTGCCAGTAGTATAGTCGGGGACGTAAACACTGAAGCTTTCTTT.

J is TRBJ2-4 and V is TRBV11-2; no clear D gene. The germline CDR1 and CDR2 sequences are SGHAT and FQNNGV. The CDR3 is 12 amino acids. V was cut by 4 bases and J by 8 bases, with 9 bases left in between. CDR3 in amino acids: CASSSTMYIQYF. As DNA, the CDR3 is TGTGCCAGCAGCTCTACTATGTACATTCAGTACTTC.

This clone came up once. The rearrangement uses TRBV19 and TRBJ2-5, with D possibly called TRBD1 or TRBD2 (5 bases each). Trimming removed 5 bases at V and 2 bases at J, with 9 bases between. Germline CDR1 LNHDA, CDR2 SQIVND (reference sequence). The CDR3 runs 13 residues. CDR3 sequence (DNA): TGTGCCAGTAGTTTGGGGGAACAAGAGACCCAGTACTTC. Its translation: CASSLGEQETQYF. The complete variable domain, with remaining parts taken from reference TRBV19 and TRBJ2-5, reads DGGITQSPKYLFRKEGQNVTLSCEQNLNHDAMYWYRQDPGQGLRLIYYSQIVNDFQKGDIAEGYSVSREKKESFPLTVTSAQKNPTAFYLCASSLGEQETQYFGPGTRLLVL.

The chain is built from TRBV7-9 and TRBJ2-7; 7 bases agree with TRBD2. Looked up from germline, CDR1 is SEHNR and CDR2 is FQNEAQ (reference sequence). The ends lost 6 bases at V and 1 base at J; junction bases unmatched: 6. CDR3 length: 14 amino acids. The CDR3 reads CASRPPGGSYEQYF. CDR3 in DNA: TGTGCCAGCAGACCCCCGGGGGGATCCTACGAGCAGTACTTC. Filled out from reference TRBV7-9 and TRBJ2-7, the complete variable domain reads DTGVSQNPRHKITKRGQNVTFRCDPISEHNRLYWYRQTLGQGPEFLTYFQNEAQLEKSRLLSDRFSAERPKGSFSTLEIQRTEQGDSAMYLCASRPPGGSYEQYFGPGTRLTVT.

On this clone itself: In the same sample, other DNA sequences code for this CDR3. The J gene is TRBJ2-3, the V gene TRBV4-1, with 13 bases matching TRBD2. This CDR3 has 15 amino acids. Germline values: CDR1 MGHRA, CDR2 YSYEKL. With 4 bases clipped from V and 3 bases from J, the junction kept 1 base outside the gene matches. The CDR3 DNA is TGCGCCAGCAGCCGACTAGCGGGAGGAACAGATACGCAGTATTTT. Translating it yields CASSRLAGGTDTQYF.

In nucleotides, the CDR3 is TGTGCCAGCACCGACTCTGGAGGGCGCAATGAGCAGTTCTTC. Its translation is CASTDSGGRNEQFF. This chain uses TRBV2 with TRBJ2-1; TRBD2 might be the D (6 bases). This CDR3 contains 14 residues. Deletions cut 7 bases from V and 6 bases from J, with 16 bases between. CDR1 is SNHLY, CDR2 FYNNEI, per germline.

The CDR3 DNA reads as TGTGCCAGCAGTGCGGTGGAGGGCCACGAAGCCGGTGAAGCTTTCTTT. Encoded protein: CASSAVEGHEAGEAFF. This chain links TRBV6-1 with TRBJ1-1; unclear D gene. CDR1 and CDR2 (germline): MNHNS, SASEGT. Trimming removed 4 bases at V and 7 bases at J, with 22 bases between. The CDR3 length is 16 residues.

This clone was observed a handful of times. V is TRBV27 and J is TRBJ1-1; the D gene is possibly TRBD1 (5 bases). The CDR3 runs 14 residues. Between the trimmed V and J ends, which lost 5 bases and 5 bases, there was a span of 15 bases. The germline V gene encodes CDR1 MNHEY and CDR2 SMNVEV (reference sequence). CDR3: CASSTLSTATEAFF. The DNA for the CDR3 is TGTGCCAGCAGTACACTATCGACAGCGACTGAAGCTTTCTTT.

About this clone: The sample carries other DNA sequences with the same CDR3. The chain carries TRBV9 and TRBJ1-1; 7 nucleotides line up with TRBD1. The junction had 2 bases not matched to a gene; V was cut back by 1 base and J by 5 bases. Germline V lookup: CDR1 SGDLS, CDR2 YYNGEE. There are 13 residues in the CDR3. CDR3 DNA sequence: TGTGCCAGCAGCGTACAGGGGGATACTGAAGCTTTCTTT. Its translation is CASSVQGDTEAFF. Combining the CDR3 with reference TRBV9 and TRBJ1-1 gives the whole variable domain DSGVTQTPKHLITATGQRVTLRCSPRSGDLSVYWYQQSLDQGLQFLIQYYNGEERAKGNILERFSAQQFPDLHSELNLSSLELGDSALYFCASSVQGDTEAFFGQGTRLTVV.

The V and J genes are TRBV30 and TRBJ2-5; 8 bases fit TRBD2. Germline CDR1 and CDR2: GTSNPN and SVGIG (reference sequence). The CDR3 spans 19 residues. V was pared by 0 bases and J by 5 bases, with 20 bases of the junction left unmatched. The CDR3 DNA is TGTGCCTGGAGTGTACTAGGAGTAGCGGGAATGGATTTTACGGAGACCCAGTACTTC. It codes for CAWSVLGVAGMDFTETQYF.

The rearrangement links TRBV15 to TRBJ2-1, with 8 bases matching TRBD1. CDR3 size: 18 residues. V was pared by 3 bases and J by 3 bases, with 13 bases of the junction left unmatched. Germline CDR1 and CDR2: LNHNV and YYDKDF (reference sequence). The CDR3 is CATSRIGGGQDDYNEQFF. Here the CDR3 DNA reads TGTGCCACCAGCAGGATCGGAGGGGGACAGGACGACTACAATGAGCAGTTCTTC.

The V call is TRBV16, the J call TRBJ2-7; D remains ambiguous. The germline V gene has CDR1 KGHSY and CDR2 FQNENV. Trimming pared 0 bases from V and 0 bases from J, leaving 12 bases between. CDR3 size: 16 residues. The CDR3 is CASSQSFDTPSYEQYF. DNA for the CDR3: TGTGCCAGCAGCCAATCGTTCGACACCCCCTCCTACGAGCAGTACTTC.

The chain combines TRBV15 with TRBJ1-3, with a weak D call TRBD1 (5 bases). The V and J ends lost 0 bases and 2 bases respectively, with 11 bases between them. This CDR3 region has 16 residues. From germline, CDR1 is LNHNV and CDR2 YYDKDF (reference sequence). CDR3 sequence reads: CATSRDHGRAGNTIYF. CDR3 bases: TGTGCCACCAGCAGAGATCACGGCAGGGCTGGAAACACCATATATTTT.

To note about this clone: The sample has other DNA sequences that encode this CDR3 too. J is TRBJ2-3 and V is TRBV12-5; 7 positions match TRBD1. V was pared by 1 base and J by 4 bases, with 2 bases of the junction left unmatched. CDR3 length equals 14 residues. In germline, CDR1 is LGHNT, CDR2 FRNRAP. CDR3 coding DNA: TGTGCTAGTGGTTTGGGACAGGGTGCAGATACGCAGTATTTT. This translates into CASGLGQGADTQYF.

This chain links TRBV5-5 with TRBJ1-1; D is possibly TRBD1 (5 bases). Trimming removed 0 bases from V and 0 bases from J, with 12 bases in between. The length of the CDR3 is 16 residues. The germline gives CDR1 SGHKS, CDR2 YYEKEE (reference sequence). This CDR3 is CASSLGRQLLNTEAFF. Here the CDR3 DNA reads TGTGCCAGCAGCTTGGGAAGACAGCTCTTGAACACTGAAGCTTTCTTT.

The rearrangement uses TRBV28 and TRBJ2-7; 7 bases fit TRBD1. Germline assignment: CDR1 MDHEN and CDR2 SYDVKM. The CDR3 length is 15 residues. V was clipped by 6 bases and J by 2 bases; unmatched bases: 10. The CDR3 bases are TGTGCCAGCAGGCCCTGGACAGGCGCCACCTACGAGCAGTACTTC. This sequence encodes CASRPWTGATYEQYF.

The table lists this clone with a count of one. V is TRBV25-1 and J is TRBJ2-7; D perhaps matches TRBD1 (6 bases). Trimming left V 5 bases short and J 3 bases short, with 11 bases between. This CDR3 region has 13 residues. Per germline, CDR1 MGHDK and CDR2 SYGVNS. CDR3 nucleotide sequence: TGTGCCAGCAGTAAGGGACATTACTACGAGCAGTACTTC. Amino acid sequence: CASSKGHYYEQYF.

Comments on this clone: The same CDR3 can be traced to other DNA sequences in this sample. The gene calls are TRBV2 and TRBJ2-7, with 9 bases lining up with TRBD1. V dropped 8 bases and J dropped 4; count of bases not matched to a gene: 3. The CDR3 length is 12 residues. The germline V gene encodes CDR1 SNHLY and CDR2 FYNNEI. The CDR3 bases are TGTGCCAGCCGAGACAGGGGGTACGAGCAGTACTTC. Its protein is CASRDRGYEQYF.

The rearrangement joins TRBV21-1 to TRBJ2-2; the table's D gene call, TRBD1, was not cross checked with the DNA. TRBV21-1 is termed a pseudogene. The CDR3 sequence is 15 residues long. The CDR3 here is CASSKVPGWTGELFF. In DNA, the CDR3 is TGTGCCAGCAGCAAAGTTCCAGGTTGGACCGGGGAGCTGTTTTTT.

The rearrangement uses TRBV10-3 and TRBJ1-1; tentative D call: TRBD1 (5 bases). Germline CDR1 is ENHRY and CDR2 is SYGVKD. The CDR3 is 11 amino acids. Trimming left V 5 bases short and J 5 bases short, with 6 bases between. CDR3 sequence: CAISRGTEAFF. The CDR3 DNA reads as TGTGCCATCAGTAGGGGTACTGAAGCTTTCTTT.

This clone showed up just once. The chain carries TRBV27 and TRBJ2-7, with TRBD2 as a possible D gene (6 bases). The CDR3 is made up of 17 amino acids. Germline CDR1 MNHEY, CDR2 SMNVEV (reference sequence). Trimming pared 4 bases from V and 0 bases from J, leaving 19 bases between. The CDR3 DNA reads TGTGCCAGCAGTTCTCGGGGGTTGGACGGCAGCTCCTACGAGCAGTACTTC. Translating it yields CASSSRGLDGSSYEQYF.

The gene calls are TRBV29-1 and TRBJ1-1; TRBD1 is a possible D gene (6 bases). Germline CDR1 reads SQVTM; CDR2 reads ANQGSEA. Trimming shortened V by 0 bases and J by 5 bases, and 19 bases separated the two germline ends. The CDR3 length is 16 residues. The CDR3 spells CSVEDKQGPVGTEAFF. CDR3 sequence (DNA): TGCAGCGTTGAAGATAAACAGGGACCTGTGGGAACTGAAGCTTTCTTT. Together with reference TRBV29-1 and TRBJ1-1, the CDR3 gives the full variable domain: SAVISQKPSRDICQRGTSLTIQCQVDSQVTMMFWYRQQPGQSLTLIATANQGSEATYESGFVIDKFPISRPNLTFSTLTVSNMSPEDSSIYLCSVEDKQGPVGTEAFFGQGTRLTVV.